The clone carrying this T cell receptor beta chain came up a few times. These data come from a study of blood T cell repertoires in COVID-19. Data came from immunoSEQ multiplex PCR; TCRdb stores just in-frame clones and leaves some out. Of approximately 290,000 clones listed, around 89% are singletons. Germline V gene lookup returns CDR1 SQVTM and CDR2 ANQGSEA. This CDR3 contains 11 residues. Trimming stripped 4 bases from V and 1 base from J, with 4 bases between. This clonotype originated in a man aged 25-40 years with acute or convalescent COVID-19. This chain joins TRBV29-1 and TRBJ1-2; D not certain. Sequenced: peripheral blood. CDR3 region: CSVVINYGYTF. The CDR3 nucleotides are TGCAGCGTTGTTATTAACTATGGCTACACCTTC.